The 20 T cell receptor beta chains reported below all come from one sample, sequenced in a study of cytomegalovirus exposure and HLA in healthy donors. The study ran its PCR with 60 Vbeta and 13 Jbeta primers. Clones were read by immunoSEQ multiplex PCR, and TCRdb kept only the in-frame ones, dropping some. The repertoire holds roughly 180,000 clones, with 75% as singletons. The sample taken for sequencing was PBMCs. The receptors here all came from a male donor in good health and CMV-seronegative.

V gene TRBV5-1 combines with J gene TRBJ2-3, with D possibly being TRBD2 (6 bases). The ends were cut back, 4 bases at V and 0 bases at J, with 9 bases in the middle. The CDR3 length is 14 residues. Germline V lookup: CDR1 SGHRS, CDR2 YFSETQ. The CDR3 sequence is CASSGGISTDTQYF. CDR3 nucleotides: TGCGCCAGCAGCGGGGGGATTAGCACAGATACGCAGTATTTT.

This clone occurred a few times. The J gene is TRBJ1-5, the V gene TRBV2, with TRBD1 matching 8 bases. Losses at the gene ends were 2 bases for V and 6 bases for J; bases not matched to a gene: 3. The germline V gene has CDR1 SNHLY and CDR2 FYNNEI. The CDR3 runs to 14 residues. CDR3: CASSEQGAFQPQHF. CDR3 in DNA: TGTGCCAGCAGTGAACAGGGGGCGTTTCAGCCCCAGCATTTT.

This clone was counted between two and nine times. CDR3 in DNA: TGTGCCTGGAGTGTACTAGCGGGAGACGGTGAGCAGTTCTTC. This gives the protein CAWSVLAGDGEQFF. This chain connects TRBV30 to TRBJ2-1; 11 bases are shared with TRBD2. The CDR3 sequence is 14 residues long. V was clipped by 0 bases and J by 9 bases; unmatched bases: 4. The V gene's germline CDR1 is GTSNPN and CDR2 SVGIG (reference sequence).

This clone came up a few times. The rearrangement joins TRBV28 to TRBJ2-6; a possible D gene is TRBD1 (6 bases). V was trimmed by 5 bases and J by 4 bases, leaving 21 bases between them. Germline V lookup: CDR1 MDHEN, CDR2 SYDVKM. The CDR3 has 18 residues. The CDR3 nucleotides read TGTGCCAGCAGTACTTGGACAGTAAAATCTCCAGGGGCCAACGTCCTGACTTTC. Translation: CASSTWTVKSPGANVLTF.

This clone was detected only a few times. The chain links TRBV7-9 to TRBJ1-1, with TRBD1 identical over 8 bases. Trimming removed 4 bases from V and 1 base from J; junction bases left unmatched: 5. CDR1 and CDR2 from the germline V gene are SEHNR and FQNEAQ (reference sequence). The CDR3 is 15 amino acids. The CDR3 reads CASSSQGGRNTEAFF. As DNA, the CDR3 is TGTGCCAGCAGCTCACAGGGGGGAAGGAACACTGAAGCTTTCTTT.

The chain carries TRBV2 and TRBJ1-3, with a weak D call TRBD1 (6 bases). Germline assignment: CDR1 SNHLY and CDR2 FYNNEI. V lost 6 bases and J lost 4, with 10 bases in between. CDR3 length: 13 amino acids. The CDR3: CASRPGEGNTIYF. DNA for the CDR3: TGTGCCAGCAGGCCAGGGGAGGGAAACACCATATATTTT.

The chain combines TRBV19 with TRBJ1-2; D ambiguous. V was trimmed by 7 bases and J by 4 bases, leaving 13 bases between them. This CDR3 spans 13 amino acids. Germline V gives CDR1 LNHDA, CDR2 SQIVND (reference sequence). The CDR3 bases are TGTGCCAGTACTAACCTGCCCCCCTATGGCTACACCTTC. This translates into CASTNLPPYGYTF.

This clone was found a few times. The chain employs TRBV7-3 and TRBJ2-3; D not certain. The CDR3 spans 12 residues. Looked up from germline, CDR1 is SGHTA and CDR2 is FQGTGA. V was pared by 3 bases and J by 6 bases, with 7 bases between. The CDR3 is CASSFYGDTQYF. In DNA, the CDR3 is TGTGCCAGCAGCTTTTACGGGGATACGCAGTATTTT.

The CDR3 DNA reads as TGTGCCAGCAGTGAAGCGCTTCTTGGGACAGGATATGGCTACACCTTC. It is translated as CASSEALLGTGYGYTF. The V gene is TRBV6-1, the J gene TRBJ1-2; 8 bases are a match to TRBD1. The germline V gene has CDR1 MNHNS and CDR2 SASEGT. V trimming: 0 bases; J trimming: 5 bases; junction bases outside the gene matches: 8. CDR3 length: 16 amino acids.

There are a few counts of this clone. This chain joins TRBV7-2 and TRBJ2-5, with TRBD2 matching over 7 bases. The germline CDR1 and CDR2 sequences are SGHTA and FQGNSA. With V trimmed by 1 base and J by 2 bases, 4 bases remained unmatched. This CDR3 contains 15 residues. This chain's CDR3 is CASSLGWTSQETQYF. The DNA of the CDR3 is TGTGCCAGCAGCTTAGGATGGACTAGTCAAGAGACCCAGTACTTC.

As for this clone: The junction differs from germline at one of its ends, possibly a read error. The same CDR3 also results from other DNA sequences found in this sample. The V call is TRBV10-2, the J call TRBJ2-2; tentative D call: TRBD1 (5 bases). The CDR3 sequence is 14 residues long. The germline CDR1 and CDR2 sequences are WSHSY and SAAADI. The CDR3 protein is CAGGHESNTGELFF. The CDR3 region has the DNA TGCGCCGGTGGACACGAATCGAATACCGGGGAGCTGTTTTTT.

The chain carries TRBV6-6 and TRBJ2-1; the D gene is possibly TRBD2 (5 bases). This CDR3 comprises 12 residues. Looked up from germline, CDR1 is MNHNY and CDR2 is SVGAGI (reference sequence). The germline V and J ends were trimmed by 8 bases and 6 bases, with 11 bases remaining between them. CDR3 nucleotide sequence: TGTGCCAGCGGACTCGTGGGCAATGAGCAGTTCTTC. Protein product: CASGLVGNEQFF.

The rearrangement links TRBV18 to TRBJ1-5; D is possibly TRBD1 (6 bases). The CDR3 consists of 15 residues. With 0 bases removed from V and 10 bases from J, the gap between germline ends came to 16 bases. Germline lookup yields CDR1 KGHSH and CDR2 LQKENI. Here the CDR3 reads CASSPPKGGQGPQHF. The CDR3 DNA is TGTGCCAGCTCACCACCGAAGGGGGGGCAAGGCCCCCAGCATTTT.

Only a few counts were recorded for this clone. The chain recombines TRBV4-1 with TRBJ2-7; D is perhaps TRBD2 (6 bases). CDR3 length: 14 residues. The germline V gene has CDR1 MGHRA and CDR2 YSYEKL. V lost 3 bases and J 3 bases, leaving 12 bases between the germline ends. The CDR3 DNA follows: TGCGCCAGCAGCCAGGGGGGACCGAACTACGAGCAGTACTTC. As protein: CASSQGGPNYEQYF.

The chain uses TRBV11-2 and TRBJ1-5, with a weak D call TRBD1 (5 bases). Germline V CDR1 and CDR2: SGHAT, FQNNGV. V dropped 6 bases and J dropped 11 bases, with 17 bases sitting between them. The CDR3 is 13 residues long. This chain's CDR3 is CASRQPGGRAQHF. The CDR3 bases are TGTGCCAGCAGACAGCCCGGGGGGAGGGCCCAGCATTTT.

The genes are TRBV15 and TRBJ2-3; TRBD2 agrees at 9 bases. The CDR3 extends over 15 amino acids. Losses at the gene ends were 5 bases for V and 4 bases for J; bases not matched to a gene: 7. CDR1 is LNHNV and CDR2 is YYDKDF in the germline V gene (reference sequence). CDR3 DNA sequence: TGTGCCACCAGCGGTAGCGGGAGTTCCGCAGATACGCAGTATTTT. Translation gives CATSGSGSSADTQYF.

This chain links TRBV15 with TRBJ1-2; 7 bases align to TRBD1. Germline V gives CDR1 LNHNV, CDR2 YYDKDF (reference sequence). This CDR3 has 14 amino acids. Unmatched junction bases numbered 5, after V lost 3 bases and J lost 4 bases. CDR3 amino acids: CATSSRTGVYGYTF. The CDR3 bases are TGTGCCACCAGCAGTCGCACAGGGGTCTATGGCTACACCTTC.

The chain links TRBV2 to TRBJ1-5; TRBD1 matches 9 bases. The CDR3 covers 16 residues. The germline V gene encodes CDR1 SNHLY and CDR2 FYNNEI. Unmatched junction bases numbered 6, after V lost 4 bases and J lost 2 bases. This CDR3 is CASSGKGQGGNQPQHF. CDR3 bases: TGTGCCAGCAGTGGTAAGGGACAGGGAGGCAATCAGCCCCAGCATTTT.

This clone was observed a few times. The V and J genes are TRBV7-9 and TRBJ2-2; 7 positions agree with TRBD2. This CDR3 has 15 residues. The V gene's germline CDR1 is SEHNR and CDR2 FQNEAQ (reference sequence). J was trimmed by 3 bases and V by 2 bases; bases with no gene match: 3. The CDR3 DNA follows: TGTGCCAGCAGCTTAAAGGGGAGGGACACCGGGGAGCTGTTTTTT. Its protein product is CASSLKGRDTGELFF.

This clone was seen more than once but under ten times. The chain joins TRBV4-2 to TRBJ1-1; D not resolved. CDR1 LGHNA and CDR2 YNFKEQ come from the germline V gene. The CDR3 runs 13 residues. Trimming stripped 4 bases from V and 1 base from J, with 7 bases between. The CDR3 nucleotides read TGTGCCAGCAGCCGCACAGAGAACACTGAAGCTTTCTTT. Amino acids: CASSRTENTEAFF.